This T cell receptor (beta chain) was retrieved from a study of T cell changes during pregnancy in multiple sclerosis. TCRdb's table, derived via immunoSEQ multiplex PCR, lists solely in-frame clones and lacks some. The data contain around 80,000 clones, 92% of them singletons. The germline V gene has CDR1 MNHEY and CDR2 SVGAGI. CDR3 length equals 16 residues. With V trimmed by 2 bases and J by 4 bases, 7 bases remained unmatched. V gene TRBV6-5 combines with J gene TRBJ1-4; TRBD1 agrees at 7 bases. This specimen consisted of peripheral blood, obtained before pregnancy. This TCR derives from a female donor with multiple sclerosis, enrolled in a pregnancy study. The CDR3 coding sequence is TGTGCCAGCAGTTACGGCAGGGGGACTAGTAATGAAAAACTGTTTTTT. It encodes CASSYGRGTSNEKLFF.